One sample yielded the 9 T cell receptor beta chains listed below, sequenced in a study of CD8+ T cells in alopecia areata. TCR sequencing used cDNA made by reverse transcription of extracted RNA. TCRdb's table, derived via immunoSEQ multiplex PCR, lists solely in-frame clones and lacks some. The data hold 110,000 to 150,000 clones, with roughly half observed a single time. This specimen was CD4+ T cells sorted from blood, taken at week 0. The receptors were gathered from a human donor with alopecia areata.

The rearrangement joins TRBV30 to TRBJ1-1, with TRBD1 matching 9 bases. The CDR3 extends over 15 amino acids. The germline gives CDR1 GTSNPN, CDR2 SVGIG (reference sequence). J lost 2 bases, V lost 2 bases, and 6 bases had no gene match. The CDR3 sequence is CAWSPGTGQNTEAFF. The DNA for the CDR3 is TGTGCCTGGAGTCCGGGGACAGGGCAAAACACTGAAGCTTTCTTT.

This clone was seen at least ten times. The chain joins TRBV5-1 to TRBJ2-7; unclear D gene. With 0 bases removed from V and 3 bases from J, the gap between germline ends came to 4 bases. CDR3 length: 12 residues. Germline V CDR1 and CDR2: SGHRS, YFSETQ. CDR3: CASSLGDYEQYF. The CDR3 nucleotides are TGCGCCAGCAGCTTGGGCGACTACGAGCAGTACTTC.

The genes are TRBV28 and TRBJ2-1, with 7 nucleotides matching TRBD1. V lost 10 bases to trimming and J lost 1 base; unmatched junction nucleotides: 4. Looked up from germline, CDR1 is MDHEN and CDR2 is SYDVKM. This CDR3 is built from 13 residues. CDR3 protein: CATGTASYNEQFF. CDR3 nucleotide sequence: TGTGCCACCGGGACAGCTTCCTACAATGAGCAGTTCTTC.

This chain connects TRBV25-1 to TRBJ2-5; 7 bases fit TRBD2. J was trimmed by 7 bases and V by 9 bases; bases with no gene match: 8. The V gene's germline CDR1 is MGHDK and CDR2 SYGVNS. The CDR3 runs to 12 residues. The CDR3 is CASSGGFATQYF. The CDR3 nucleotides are TGTGCCAGTTCGGGGGGATTCGCGACCCAGTACTTC. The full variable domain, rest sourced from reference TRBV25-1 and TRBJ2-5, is EADIYQTPRYLVIGTGKKITLECSQTMGHDKMYWYQQDPGMELHLIHYSYGVNSTEKGDLSSESTVSRIRTEHFPLTLESARPSHTSQYLCASSGGFATQYFGPGTRLLVL.

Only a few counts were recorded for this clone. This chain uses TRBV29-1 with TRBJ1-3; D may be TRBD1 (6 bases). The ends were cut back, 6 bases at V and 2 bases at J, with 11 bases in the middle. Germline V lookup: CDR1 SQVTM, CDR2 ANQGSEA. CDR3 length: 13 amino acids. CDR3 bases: TGCAGCGTGAAGGCAGGGGCTGGAAACACCATATATTTT. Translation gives CSVKAGAGNTIYF.

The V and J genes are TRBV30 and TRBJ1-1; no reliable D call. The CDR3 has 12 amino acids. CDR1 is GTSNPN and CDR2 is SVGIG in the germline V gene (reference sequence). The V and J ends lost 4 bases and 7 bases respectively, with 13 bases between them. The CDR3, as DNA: TGTGCCTGGACCGGGGTGATGGGTGAAGCTTTCTTT. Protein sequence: CAWTGVMGEAFF.

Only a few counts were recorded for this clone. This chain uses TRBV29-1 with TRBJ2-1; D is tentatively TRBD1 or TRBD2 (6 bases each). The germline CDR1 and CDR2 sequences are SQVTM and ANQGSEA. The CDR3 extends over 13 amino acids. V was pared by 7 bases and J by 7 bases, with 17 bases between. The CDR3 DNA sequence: TGCAGCGCCGAAGGGGGGCAATGGAATGAGCAGTTCTTC. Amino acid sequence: CSAEGGQWNEQFF.

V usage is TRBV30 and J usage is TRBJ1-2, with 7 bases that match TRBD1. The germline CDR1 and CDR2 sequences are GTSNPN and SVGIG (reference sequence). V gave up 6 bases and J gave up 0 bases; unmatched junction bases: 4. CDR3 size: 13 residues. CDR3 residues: CACRTGANYGYTF. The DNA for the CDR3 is TGTGCCTGTAGGACAGGAGCTAACTATGGCTACACCTTC.

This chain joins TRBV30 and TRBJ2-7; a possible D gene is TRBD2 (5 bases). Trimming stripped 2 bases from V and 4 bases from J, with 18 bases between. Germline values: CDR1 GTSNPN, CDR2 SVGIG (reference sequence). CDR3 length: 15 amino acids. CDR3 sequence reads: CAWSPLGPTGYEQYF. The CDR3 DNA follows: TGTGCCTGGAGTCCCCTTGGGCCAACGGGGTACGAGCAGTACTTC.